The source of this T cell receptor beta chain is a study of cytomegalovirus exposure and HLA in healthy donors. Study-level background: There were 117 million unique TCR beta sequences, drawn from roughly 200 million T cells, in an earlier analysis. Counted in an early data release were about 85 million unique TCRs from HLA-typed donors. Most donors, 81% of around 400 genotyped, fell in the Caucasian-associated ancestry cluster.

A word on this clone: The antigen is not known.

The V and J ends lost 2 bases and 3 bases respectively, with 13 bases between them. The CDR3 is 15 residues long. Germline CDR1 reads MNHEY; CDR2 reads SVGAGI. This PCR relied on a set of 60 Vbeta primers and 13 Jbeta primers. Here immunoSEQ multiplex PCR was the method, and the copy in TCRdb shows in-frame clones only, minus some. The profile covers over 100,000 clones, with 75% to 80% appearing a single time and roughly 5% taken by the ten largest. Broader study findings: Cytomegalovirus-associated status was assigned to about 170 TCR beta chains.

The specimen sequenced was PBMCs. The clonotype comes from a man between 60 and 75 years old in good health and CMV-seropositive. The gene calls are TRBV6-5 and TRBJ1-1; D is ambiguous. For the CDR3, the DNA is TGTGCCAGCAGTTACGGGATAATCGGGGACACTGAAGCTTTCTTT. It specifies CASSYGIIGDTEAFF.